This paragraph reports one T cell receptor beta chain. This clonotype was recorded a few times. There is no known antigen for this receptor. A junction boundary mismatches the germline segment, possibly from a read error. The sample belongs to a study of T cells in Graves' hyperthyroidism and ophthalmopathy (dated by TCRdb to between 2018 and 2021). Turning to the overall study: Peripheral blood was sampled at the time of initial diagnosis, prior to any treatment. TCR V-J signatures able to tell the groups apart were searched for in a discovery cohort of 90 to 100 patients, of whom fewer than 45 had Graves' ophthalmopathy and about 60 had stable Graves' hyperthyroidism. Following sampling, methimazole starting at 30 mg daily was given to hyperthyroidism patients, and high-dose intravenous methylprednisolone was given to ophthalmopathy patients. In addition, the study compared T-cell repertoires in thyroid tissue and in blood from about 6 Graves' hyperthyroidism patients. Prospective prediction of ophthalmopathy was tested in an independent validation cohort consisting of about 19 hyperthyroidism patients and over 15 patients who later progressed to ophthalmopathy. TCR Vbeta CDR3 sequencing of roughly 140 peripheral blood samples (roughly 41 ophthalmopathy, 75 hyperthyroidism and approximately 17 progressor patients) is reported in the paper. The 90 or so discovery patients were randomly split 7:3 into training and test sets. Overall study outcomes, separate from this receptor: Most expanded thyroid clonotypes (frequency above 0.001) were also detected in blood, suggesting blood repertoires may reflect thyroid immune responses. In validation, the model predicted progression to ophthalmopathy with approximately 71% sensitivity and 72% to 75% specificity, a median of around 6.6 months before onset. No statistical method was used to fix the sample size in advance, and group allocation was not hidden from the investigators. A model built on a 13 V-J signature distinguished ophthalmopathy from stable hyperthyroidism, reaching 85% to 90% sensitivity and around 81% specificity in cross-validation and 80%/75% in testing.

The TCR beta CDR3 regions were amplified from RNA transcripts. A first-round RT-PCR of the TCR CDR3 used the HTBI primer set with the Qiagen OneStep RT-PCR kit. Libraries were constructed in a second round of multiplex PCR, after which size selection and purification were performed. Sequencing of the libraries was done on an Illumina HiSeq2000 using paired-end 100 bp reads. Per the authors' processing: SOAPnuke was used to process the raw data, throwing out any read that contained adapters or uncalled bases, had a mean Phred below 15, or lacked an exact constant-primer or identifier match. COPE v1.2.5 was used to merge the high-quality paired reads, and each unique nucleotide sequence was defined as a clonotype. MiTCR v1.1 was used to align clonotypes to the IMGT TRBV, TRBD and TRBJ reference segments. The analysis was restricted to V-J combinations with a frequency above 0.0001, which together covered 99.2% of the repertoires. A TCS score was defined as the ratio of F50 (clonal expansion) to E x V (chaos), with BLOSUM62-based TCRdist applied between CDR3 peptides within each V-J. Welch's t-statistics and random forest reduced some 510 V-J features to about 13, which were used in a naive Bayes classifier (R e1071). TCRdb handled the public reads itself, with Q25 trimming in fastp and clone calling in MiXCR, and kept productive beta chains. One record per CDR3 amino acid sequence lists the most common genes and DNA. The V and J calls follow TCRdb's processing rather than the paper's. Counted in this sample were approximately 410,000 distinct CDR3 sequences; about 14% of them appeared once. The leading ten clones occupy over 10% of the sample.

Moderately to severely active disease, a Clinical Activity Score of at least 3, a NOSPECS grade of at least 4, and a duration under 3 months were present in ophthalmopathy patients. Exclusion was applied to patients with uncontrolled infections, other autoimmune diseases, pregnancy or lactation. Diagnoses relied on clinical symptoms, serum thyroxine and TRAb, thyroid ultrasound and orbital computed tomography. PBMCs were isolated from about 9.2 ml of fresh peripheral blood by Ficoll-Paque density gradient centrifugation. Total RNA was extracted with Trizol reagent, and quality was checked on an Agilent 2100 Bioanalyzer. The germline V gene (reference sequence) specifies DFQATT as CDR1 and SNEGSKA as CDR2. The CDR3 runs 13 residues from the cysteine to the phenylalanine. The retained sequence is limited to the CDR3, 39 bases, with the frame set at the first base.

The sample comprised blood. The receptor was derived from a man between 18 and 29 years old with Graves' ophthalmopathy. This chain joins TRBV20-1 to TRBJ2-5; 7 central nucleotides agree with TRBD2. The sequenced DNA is TGCAGCGCTAGGCGGGGAGGGCAAGAGACCCAGTACTTC. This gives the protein CSARRGGQETQYF.